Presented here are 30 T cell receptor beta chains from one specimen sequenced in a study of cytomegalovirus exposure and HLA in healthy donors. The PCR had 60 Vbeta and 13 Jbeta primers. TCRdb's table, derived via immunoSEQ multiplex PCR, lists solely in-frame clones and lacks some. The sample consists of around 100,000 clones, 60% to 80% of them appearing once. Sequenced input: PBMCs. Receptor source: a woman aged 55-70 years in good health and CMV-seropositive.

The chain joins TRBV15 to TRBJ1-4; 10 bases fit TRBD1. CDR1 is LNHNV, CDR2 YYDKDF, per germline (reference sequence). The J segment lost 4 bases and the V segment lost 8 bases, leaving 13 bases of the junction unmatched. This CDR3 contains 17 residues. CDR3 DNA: TGTGCCACCGCAGCATTTGGACAGGGGGAAGTTAATGAAAAACTGTTTTTT. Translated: CATAAFGQGEVNEKLFF.

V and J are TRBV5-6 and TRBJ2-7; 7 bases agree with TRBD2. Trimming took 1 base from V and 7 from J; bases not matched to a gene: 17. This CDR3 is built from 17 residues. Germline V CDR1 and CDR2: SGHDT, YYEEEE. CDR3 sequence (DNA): TGTGCCAGCAGCTTGAGCCCCCTGACTAGCTCGGATCGAGAGCAGTACTTC. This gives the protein CASSLSPLTSSDREQYF. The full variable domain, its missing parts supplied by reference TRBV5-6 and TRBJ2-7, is DAGVTQSPTHLIKTRGQQVTLRCSPKSGHDTVSWYQQALGQGPQFIFQYYEEEERQRGNFPDRFSGHQFPNYSSELNVNALLLGDSALYLCASSLSPLTSSDREQYFGPGTRLTVT.

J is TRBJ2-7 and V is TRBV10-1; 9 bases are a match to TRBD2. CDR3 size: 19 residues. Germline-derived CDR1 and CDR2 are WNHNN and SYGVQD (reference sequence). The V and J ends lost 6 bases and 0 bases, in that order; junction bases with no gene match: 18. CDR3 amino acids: CASRSHPGPAGGDSYEQYF. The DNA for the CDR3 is TGCGCCAGCAGGTCTCATCCAGGGCCAGCGGGAGGAGACTCCTACGAGCAGTACTTC.

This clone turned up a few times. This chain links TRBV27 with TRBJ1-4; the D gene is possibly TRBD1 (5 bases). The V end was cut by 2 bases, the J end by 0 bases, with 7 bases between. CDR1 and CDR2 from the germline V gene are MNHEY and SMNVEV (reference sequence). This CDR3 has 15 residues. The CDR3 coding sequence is TGTGCCAGCAGTTTAGCAGGGACAACTAATGAAAAACTGTTTTTT. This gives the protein CASSLAGTTNEKLFF.

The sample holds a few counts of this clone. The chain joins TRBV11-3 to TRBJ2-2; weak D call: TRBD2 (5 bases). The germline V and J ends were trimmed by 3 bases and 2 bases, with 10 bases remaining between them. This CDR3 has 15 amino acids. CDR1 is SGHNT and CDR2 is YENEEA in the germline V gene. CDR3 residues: CASSFDYINTGELFF. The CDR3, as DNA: TGTGCCAGCAGCTTCGACTACATAAACACCGGGGAGCTGTTTTTT.

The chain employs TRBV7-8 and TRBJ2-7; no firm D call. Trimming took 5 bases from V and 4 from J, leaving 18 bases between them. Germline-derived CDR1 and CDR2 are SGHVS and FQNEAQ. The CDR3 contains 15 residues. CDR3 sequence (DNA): TGTGCCAGCAGCCCCCGTTGGCCTTCCATTTACGAGCAGTACTTC. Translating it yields CASSPRWPSIYEQYF.

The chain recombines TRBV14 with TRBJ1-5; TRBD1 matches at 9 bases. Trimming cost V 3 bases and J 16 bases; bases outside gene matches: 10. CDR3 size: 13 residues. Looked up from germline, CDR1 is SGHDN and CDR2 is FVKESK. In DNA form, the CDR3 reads TGTGCCAGCAGCCAGACCCCGGGACAGGGTCAACATTTT. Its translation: CASSQTPGQGQHF.

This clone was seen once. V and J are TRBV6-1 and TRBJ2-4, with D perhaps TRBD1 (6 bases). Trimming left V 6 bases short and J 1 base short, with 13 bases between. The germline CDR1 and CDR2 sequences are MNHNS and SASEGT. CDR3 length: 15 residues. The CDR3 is CASRGNRAAKNIQYF. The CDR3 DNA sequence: TGTGCCAGCAGGGGGAACAGGGCGGCCAAAAACATTCAGTACTTC.

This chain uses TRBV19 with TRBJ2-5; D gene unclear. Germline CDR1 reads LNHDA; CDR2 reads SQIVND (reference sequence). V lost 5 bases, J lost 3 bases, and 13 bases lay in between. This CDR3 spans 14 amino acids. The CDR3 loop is CASSAEAAKETQYF. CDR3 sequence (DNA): TGTGCCAGTAGTGCCGAGGCAGCGAAAGAGACCCAGTACTTC.

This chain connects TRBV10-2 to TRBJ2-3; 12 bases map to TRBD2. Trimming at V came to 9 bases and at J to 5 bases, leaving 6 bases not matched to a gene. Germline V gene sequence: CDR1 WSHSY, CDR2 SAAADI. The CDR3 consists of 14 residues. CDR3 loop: CASLLTSGRDTQYF. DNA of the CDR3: TGCGCCAGTCTCCTGACTAGCGGGAGAGATACGCAGTATTTT.

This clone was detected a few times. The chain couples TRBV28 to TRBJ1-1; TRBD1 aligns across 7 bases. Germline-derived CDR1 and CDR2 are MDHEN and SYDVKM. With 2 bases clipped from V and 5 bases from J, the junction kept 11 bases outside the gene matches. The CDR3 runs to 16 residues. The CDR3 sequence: CASSLTETGAGTEAFF. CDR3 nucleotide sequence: TGTGCCAGCAGTTTAACCGAAACAGGGGCGGGGACTGAAGCTTTCTTT.

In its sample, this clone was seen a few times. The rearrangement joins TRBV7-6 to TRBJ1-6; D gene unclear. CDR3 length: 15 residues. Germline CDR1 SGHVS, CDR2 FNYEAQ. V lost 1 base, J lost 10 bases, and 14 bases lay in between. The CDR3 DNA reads TGTGCCAGCAGCTTAGAAAGCTCCCTGAGGTCACCCCTCCACTTT. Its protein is CASSLESSLRSPLHF. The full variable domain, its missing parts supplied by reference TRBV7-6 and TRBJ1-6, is GAGVSQSPRYKVTKRGQDVALRCDPISGHVSLYWYRQALGQGPEFLTYFNYEAQQDKSGLPNDRFSAERPEGSISTLTIQRTEQRDSAMYRCASSLESSLRSPLHFGNGTRLTVT.

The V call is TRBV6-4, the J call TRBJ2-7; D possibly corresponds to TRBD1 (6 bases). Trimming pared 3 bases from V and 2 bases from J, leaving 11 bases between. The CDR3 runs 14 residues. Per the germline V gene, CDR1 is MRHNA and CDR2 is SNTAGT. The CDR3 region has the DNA TGTGCCAGCAGTGAGGGACAAAACCCCTACGAGCAGTACTTC. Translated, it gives CASSEGQNPYEQYF.

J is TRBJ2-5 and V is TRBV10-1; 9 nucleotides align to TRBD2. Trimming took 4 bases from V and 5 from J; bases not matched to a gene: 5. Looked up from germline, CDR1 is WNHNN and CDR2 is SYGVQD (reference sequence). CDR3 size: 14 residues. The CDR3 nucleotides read TGCGCCAGCAGTGCTAGCGGGGCTGGTGAGACCCAGTACTTC. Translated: CASSASGAGETQYF.

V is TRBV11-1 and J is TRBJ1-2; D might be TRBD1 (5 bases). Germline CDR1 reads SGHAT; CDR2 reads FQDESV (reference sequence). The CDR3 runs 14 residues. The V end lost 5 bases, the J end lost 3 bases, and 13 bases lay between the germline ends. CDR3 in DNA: TGTGCCAGCAGCCCTGGTTTCAGGGACTATGGCTACACCTTC. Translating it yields CASSPGFRDYGYTF.

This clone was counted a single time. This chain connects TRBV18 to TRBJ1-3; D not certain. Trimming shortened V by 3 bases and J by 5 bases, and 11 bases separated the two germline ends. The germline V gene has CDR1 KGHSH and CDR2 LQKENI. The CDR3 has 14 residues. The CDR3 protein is CASSPFRDRNTIYF. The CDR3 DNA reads TGTGCCAGCTCACCGTTCCGGGATAGAAACACCATATATTTT.

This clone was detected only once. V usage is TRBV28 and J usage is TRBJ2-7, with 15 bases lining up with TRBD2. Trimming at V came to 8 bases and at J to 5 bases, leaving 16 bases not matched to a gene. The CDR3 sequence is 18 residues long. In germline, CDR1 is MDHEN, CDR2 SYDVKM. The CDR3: CASGPTGLAGGRPHEQYF. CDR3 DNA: TGTGCCAGCGGGCCGACGGGACTAGCGGGAGGTCGCCCCCACGAGCAGTACTTC.

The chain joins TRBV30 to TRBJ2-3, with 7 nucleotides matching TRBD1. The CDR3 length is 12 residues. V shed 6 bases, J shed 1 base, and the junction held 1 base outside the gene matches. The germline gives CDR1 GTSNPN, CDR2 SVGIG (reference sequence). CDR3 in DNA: TGTGCCTGTCAGGGGGGCACAGATACGCAGTATTTT. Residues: CACQGGTDTQYF.

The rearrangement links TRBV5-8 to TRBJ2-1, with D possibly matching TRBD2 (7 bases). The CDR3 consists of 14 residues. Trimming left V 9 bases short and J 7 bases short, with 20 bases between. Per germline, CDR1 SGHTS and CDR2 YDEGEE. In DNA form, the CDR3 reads TGTGCCATCGCGAGGGGGAGGGCTTGGAATGAGCAGTTCTTC. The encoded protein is CAIARGRAWNEQFF.

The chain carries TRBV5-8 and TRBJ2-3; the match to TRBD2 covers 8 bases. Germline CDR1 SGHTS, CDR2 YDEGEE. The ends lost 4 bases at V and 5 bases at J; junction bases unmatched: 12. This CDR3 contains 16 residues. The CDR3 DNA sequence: TGTGCCAGCAGCCCCGGGACCCGGCTAGCGGGAGATACGCAGTATTTT. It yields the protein CASSPGTRLAGDTQYF.

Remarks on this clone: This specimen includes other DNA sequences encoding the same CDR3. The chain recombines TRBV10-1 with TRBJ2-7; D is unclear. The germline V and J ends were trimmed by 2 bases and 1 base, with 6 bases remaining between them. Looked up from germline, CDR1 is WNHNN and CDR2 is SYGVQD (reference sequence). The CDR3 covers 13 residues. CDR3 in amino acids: CASSEGGSYEQYF. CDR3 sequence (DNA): TGCGCCAGCAGTGAGGGCGGTTCCTACGAGCAGTACTTC.

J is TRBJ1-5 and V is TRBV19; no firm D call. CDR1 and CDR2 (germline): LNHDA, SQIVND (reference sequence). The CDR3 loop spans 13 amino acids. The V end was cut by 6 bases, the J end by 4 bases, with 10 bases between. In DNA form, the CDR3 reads TGTGCCAGTAGGCCGCGGGTTAATCAGCCCCAGCATTTT. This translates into CASRPRVNQPQHF.

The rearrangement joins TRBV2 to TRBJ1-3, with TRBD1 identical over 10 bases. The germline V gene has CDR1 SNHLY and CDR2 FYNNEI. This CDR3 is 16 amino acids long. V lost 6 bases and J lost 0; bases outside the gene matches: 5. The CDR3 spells CASSLGQGSSGNTIYF. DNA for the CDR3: TGTGCCAGCAGCCTGGGACAGGGGTCCTCTGGAAACACCATATATTTT.

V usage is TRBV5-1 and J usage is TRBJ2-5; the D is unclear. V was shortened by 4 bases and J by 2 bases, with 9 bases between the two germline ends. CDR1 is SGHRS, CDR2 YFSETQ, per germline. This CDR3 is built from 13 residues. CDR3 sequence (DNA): TGCGCCAGCAGCCCCACACGACAAGAGACCCAGTACTTC. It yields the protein CASSPTRQETQYF.

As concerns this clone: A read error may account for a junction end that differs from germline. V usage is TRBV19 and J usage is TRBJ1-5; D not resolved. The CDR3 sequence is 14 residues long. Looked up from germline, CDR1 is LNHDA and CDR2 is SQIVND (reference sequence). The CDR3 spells CASRSGPSTQPQHF. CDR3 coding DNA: TGTGCCAGTAGATCCGGCCCTAGCACTCAGCCCCAGCATTTT.

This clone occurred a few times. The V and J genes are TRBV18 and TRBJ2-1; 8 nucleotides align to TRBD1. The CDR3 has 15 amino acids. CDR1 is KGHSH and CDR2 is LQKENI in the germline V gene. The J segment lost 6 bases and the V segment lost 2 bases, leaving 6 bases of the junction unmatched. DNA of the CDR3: TGTGCCAGCTCACCAGGGACAGGAGATTTCAATGAGCAGTTCTTC. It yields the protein CASSPGTGDFNEQFF.

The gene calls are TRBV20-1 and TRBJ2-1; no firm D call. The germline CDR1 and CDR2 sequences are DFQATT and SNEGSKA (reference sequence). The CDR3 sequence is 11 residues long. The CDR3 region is CRTSSYNEQFF. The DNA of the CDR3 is TGCAGGACAAGCTCCTACAATGAGCAGTTCTTC.

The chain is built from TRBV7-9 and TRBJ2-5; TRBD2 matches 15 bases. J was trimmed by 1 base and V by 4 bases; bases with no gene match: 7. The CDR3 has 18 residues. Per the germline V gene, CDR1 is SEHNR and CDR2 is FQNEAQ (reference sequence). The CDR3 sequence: CASSSGGLAGGPQETQYF. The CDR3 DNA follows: TGTGCCAGCAGCTCAGGCGGACTAGCGGGAGGGCCCCAAGAGACCCAGTACTTC.

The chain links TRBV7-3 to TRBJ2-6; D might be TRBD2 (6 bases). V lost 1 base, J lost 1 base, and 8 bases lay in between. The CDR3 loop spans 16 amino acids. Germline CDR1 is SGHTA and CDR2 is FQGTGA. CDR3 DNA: TGTGCCAGCAGCTTAATCGGGGGATCTGGGGCCAACGTCCTGACTTTC. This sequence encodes CASSLIGGSGANVLTF.

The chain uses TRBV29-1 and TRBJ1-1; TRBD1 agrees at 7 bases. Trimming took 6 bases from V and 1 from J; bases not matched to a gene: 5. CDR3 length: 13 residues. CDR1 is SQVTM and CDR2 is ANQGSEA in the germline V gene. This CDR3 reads CSVKGQRNTEAFF. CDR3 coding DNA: TGCAGCGTAAAGGGACAGAGGAACACTGAAGCTTTCTTT.